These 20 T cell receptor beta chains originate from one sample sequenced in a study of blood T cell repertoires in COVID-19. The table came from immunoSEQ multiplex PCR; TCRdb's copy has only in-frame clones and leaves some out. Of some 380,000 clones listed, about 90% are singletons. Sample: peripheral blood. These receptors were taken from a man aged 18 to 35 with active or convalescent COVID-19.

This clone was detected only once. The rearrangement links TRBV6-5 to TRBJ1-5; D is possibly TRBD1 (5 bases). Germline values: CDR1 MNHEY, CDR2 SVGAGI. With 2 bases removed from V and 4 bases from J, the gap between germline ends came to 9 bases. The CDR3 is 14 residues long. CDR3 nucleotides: TGTGCCAGCAGTTACGGCAGGGATAATCAGCCCCAGCATTTT. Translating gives CASSYGRDNQPQHF.

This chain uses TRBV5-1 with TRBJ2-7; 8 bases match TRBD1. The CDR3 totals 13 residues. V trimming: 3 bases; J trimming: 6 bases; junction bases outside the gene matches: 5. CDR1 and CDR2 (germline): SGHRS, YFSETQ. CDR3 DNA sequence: TGCGCCAGCAGCTCCCGACAGGGGCTCGAGCAGTACTTC. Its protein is CASSSRQGLEQYF.

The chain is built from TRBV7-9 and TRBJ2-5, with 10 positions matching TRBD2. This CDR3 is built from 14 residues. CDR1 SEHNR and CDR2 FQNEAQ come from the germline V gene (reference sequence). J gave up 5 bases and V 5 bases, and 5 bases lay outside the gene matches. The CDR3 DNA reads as TGTGCCAGCAGCGATCTAGCGGGGGTTGAGACCCAGTACTTC. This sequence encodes CASSDLAGVETQYF.

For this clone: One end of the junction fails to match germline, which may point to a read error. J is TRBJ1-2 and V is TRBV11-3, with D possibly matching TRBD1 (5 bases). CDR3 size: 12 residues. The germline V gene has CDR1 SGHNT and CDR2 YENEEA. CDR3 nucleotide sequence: TGTGCCAGCAGCGTCAATAGTAGGGGATTGTTTTTC. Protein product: CASSVNSRGLFF.

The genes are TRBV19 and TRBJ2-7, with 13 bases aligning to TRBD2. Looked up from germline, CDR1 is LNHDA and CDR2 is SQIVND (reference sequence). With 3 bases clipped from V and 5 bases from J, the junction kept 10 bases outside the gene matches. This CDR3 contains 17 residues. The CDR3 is CASSMVGRLAGGHEQYF. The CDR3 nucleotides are TGTGCCAGTAGTATGGTTGGCCGACTAGCGGGGGGCCACGAGCAGTACTTC.

CDR3 nucleotide sequence: TGTGCCATCAGTGTGGGGGGGACGGGGACTGAAGCTTTCTTT. Amino acids: CAISVGGTGTEAFF. The chain has TRBV10-3 and TRBJ1-1; a weak D match, TRBD1 (5 bases). The CDR3 runs 14 residues. V shed 4 bases and J shed 5 bases, with 14 bases lying between them. Germline CDR1 and CDR2: ENHRY and SYGVKD.

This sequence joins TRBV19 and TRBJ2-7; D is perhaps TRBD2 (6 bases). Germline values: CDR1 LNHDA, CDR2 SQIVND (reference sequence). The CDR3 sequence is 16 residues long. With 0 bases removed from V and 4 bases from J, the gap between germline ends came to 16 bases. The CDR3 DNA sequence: TGTGCCAGTAGTATAGATGTCGGGACTGTAGGATACGAGCAGTACTTC. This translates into CASSIDVGTVGYEQYF.

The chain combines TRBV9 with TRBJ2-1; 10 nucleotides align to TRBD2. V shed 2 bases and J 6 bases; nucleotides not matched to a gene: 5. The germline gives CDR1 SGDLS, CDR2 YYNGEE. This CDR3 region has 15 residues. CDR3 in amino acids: CASSVSTSGFNEQFF. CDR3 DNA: TGTGCCAGCAGCGTTTCGACTAGCGGGTTCAATGAGCAGTTCTTC.

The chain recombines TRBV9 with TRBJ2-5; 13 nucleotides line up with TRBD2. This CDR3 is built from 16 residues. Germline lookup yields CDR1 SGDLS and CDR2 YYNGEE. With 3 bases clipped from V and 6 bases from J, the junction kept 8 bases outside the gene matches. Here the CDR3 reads CASSGGGTSGIKTQYF. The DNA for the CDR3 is TGTGCCAGCAGCGGAGGGGGGACTAGCGGGATAAAGACCCAGTACTTC.

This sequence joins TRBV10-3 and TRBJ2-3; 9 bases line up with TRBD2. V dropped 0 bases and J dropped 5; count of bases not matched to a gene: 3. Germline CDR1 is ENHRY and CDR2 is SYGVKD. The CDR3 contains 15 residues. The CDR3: CAISESGAGGDTQYF. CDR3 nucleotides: TGTGCCATCAGTGAGTCAGGAGCGGGGGGAGATACGCAGTATTTT.

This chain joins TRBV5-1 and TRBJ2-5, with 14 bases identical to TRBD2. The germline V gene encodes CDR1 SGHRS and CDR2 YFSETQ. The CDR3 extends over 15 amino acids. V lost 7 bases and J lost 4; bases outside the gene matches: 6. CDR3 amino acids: CASFGTSGSLETQYF. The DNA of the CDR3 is TGCGCCAGCTTCGGGACTAGCGGGAGTTTAGAGACCCAGTACTTC.

This chain's CDR3 is CASNPAGAGNEQFF. The CDR3, as DNA: TGTGCCAGCAACCCTGCGGGAGCGGGCAATGAGCAGTTCTTC. The chain carries TRBV16 and TRBJ2-1; 7 bases agree with TRBD2. V shed 7 bases, J shed 6 bases, and the junction held 9 bases outside the gene matches. CDR3 length: 14 amino acids. CDR1 is KGHSY, CDR2 FQNENV, per germline.

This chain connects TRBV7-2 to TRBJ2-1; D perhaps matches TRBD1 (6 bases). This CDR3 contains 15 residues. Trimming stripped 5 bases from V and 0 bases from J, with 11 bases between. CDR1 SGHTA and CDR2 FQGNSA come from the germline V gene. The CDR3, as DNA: TGTGCCAGCAGCCGGACAGCGAGCTCCTACAATGAGCAGTTCTTC. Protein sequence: CASSRTASSYNEQFF.

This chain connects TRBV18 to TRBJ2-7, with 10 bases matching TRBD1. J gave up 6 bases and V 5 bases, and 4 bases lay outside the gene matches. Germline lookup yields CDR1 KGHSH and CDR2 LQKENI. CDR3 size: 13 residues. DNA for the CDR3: TGTGCCAGCTCAGAAGGACAGGGGGGCGAGCAGTACTTC. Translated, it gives CASSEGQGGEQYF.

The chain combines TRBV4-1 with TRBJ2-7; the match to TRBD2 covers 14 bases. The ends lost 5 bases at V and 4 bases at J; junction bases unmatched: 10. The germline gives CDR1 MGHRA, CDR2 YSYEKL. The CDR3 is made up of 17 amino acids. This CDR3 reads CASSTGSGTSGSYEQYF. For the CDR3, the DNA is TGCGCCAGCAGCACAGGATCCGGGACTAGCGGGAGTTACGAGCAGTACTTC.

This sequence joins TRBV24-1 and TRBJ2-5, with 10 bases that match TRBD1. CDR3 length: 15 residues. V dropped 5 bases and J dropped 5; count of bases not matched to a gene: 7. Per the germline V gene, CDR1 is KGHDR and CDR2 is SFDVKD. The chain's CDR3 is CATSVRTGGGETQYF. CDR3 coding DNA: TGTGCCACCAGTGTTCGGACAGGGGGTGGGGAGACCCAGTACTTC.

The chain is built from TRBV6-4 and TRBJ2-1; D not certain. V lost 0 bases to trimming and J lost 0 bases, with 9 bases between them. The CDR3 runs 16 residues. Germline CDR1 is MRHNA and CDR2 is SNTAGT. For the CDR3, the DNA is TGTGCCAGCAGTGACTCAGTATCGAGCTCCTACAATGAGCAGTTCTTC. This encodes CASSDSVSSSYNEQFF.

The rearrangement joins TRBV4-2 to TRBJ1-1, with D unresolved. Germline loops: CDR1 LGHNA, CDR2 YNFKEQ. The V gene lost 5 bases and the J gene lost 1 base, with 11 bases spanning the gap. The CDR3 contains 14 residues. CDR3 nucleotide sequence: TGTGCCAGCAGCATTTTGGCAAGGAACACTGAAGCTTTCTTT. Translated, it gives CASSILARNTEAFF.

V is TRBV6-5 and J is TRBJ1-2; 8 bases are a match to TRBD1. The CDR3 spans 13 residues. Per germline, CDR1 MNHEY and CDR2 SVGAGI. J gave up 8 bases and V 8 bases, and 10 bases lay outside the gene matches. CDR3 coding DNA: TGTGCCAGCGGGTATCAGGGGGCAAGGGGCTACACCTTC. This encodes CASGYQGARGYTF.

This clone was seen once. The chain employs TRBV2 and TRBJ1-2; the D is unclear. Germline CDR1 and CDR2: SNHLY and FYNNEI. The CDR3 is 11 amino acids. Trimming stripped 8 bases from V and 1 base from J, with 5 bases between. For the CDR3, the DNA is TGTGCCAGCGTGAGTAACTATGGCTACACCTTC. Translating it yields CASVSNYGYTF.